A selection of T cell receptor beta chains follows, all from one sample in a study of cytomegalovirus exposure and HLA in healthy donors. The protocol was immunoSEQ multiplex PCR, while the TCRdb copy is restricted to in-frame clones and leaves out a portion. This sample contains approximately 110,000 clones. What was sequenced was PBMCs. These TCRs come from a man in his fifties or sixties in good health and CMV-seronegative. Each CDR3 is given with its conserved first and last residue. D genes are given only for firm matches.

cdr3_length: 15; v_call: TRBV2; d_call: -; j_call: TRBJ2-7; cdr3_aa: CASSEWLARGDEQYF; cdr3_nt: TGTGCCAGCAGTGAATGGCTAGCTAGAGGCGACGAGCAGTACTTC
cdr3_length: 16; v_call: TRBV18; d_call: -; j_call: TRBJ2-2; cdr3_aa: CASSPPVGLITGELFF; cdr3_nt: TGTGCCAGCTCACCACCGGTCGGTTTGATCACCGGGGAGCTGTTTTTT
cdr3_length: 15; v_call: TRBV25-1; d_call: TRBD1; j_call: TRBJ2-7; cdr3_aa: CASSAGTGVGYEQYF; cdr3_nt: TGTGCCAGCAGTGCCGGGACAGGGGTTGGCTACGAGCAGTACTTC
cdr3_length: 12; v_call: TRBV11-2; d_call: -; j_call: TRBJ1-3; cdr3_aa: CASSLHGETIYF; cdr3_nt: TGTGCCAGCAGCTTACACGGAGAAACCATATATTTT
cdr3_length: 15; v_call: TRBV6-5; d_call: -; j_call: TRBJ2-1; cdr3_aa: CASSYGLAPYNEQFF; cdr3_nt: TGTGCCAGCAGTTACGGGCTAGCGCCCTACAATGAGCAGTTCTTC
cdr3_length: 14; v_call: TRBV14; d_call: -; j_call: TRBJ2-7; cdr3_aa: CASSHPGEAYEQYF; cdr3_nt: TGTGCCAGCAGCCATCCGGGAGAGGCTTACGAGCAGTACTTC
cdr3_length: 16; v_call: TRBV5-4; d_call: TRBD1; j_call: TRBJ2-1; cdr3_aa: CASTRNRDSSYNEQFF; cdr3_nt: TGTGCCAGCACCCGTAACCGGGACAGCTCCTACAATGAGCAGTTCTTC
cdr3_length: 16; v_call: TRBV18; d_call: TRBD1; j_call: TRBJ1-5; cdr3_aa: CASSGTASFGNQPQHF; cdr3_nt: TGTGCCAGCTCAGGGACAGCCAGCTTTGGCAATCAGCCCCAGCATTTT
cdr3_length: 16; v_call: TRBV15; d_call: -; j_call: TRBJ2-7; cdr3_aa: CATSRDYGGTTYEQYF; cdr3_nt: TGTGCCACCAGCAGAGATTACGGCGGAACAACCTACGAGCAGTACTTC
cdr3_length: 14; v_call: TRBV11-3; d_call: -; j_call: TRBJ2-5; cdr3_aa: CASTPARVTETQYF; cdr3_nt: TGTGCCAGCACCCCCGCCAGGGTCACCGAGACCCAGTACTTC
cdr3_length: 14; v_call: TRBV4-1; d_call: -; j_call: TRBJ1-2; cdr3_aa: CASSQVGEVYGYTF; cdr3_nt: TGCGCCAGCAGCCAAGTGGGCGAAGTCTATGGCTACACCTTC
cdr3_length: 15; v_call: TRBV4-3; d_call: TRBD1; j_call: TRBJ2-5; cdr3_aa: CASSHEDRAGETQYF; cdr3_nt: TGCGCCAGCAGCCATGAGGACAGGGCAGGGGAGACCCAGTACTTC
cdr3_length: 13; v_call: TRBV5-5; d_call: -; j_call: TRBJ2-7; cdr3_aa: CASSPGVADEQYF; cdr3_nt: TGTGCCAGCAGCCCCGGTGTTGCGGACGAGCAGTACTTC
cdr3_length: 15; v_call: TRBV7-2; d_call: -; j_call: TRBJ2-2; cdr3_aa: CASSRLLGGTGELFF; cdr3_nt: TGTGCCAGCAGCCGCCTTCTCGGGGGCACCGGGGAGCTGTTTTTT
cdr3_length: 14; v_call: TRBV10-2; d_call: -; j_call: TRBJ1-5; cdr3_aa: CASSGDSYNQPQHF; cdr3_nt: TGCGCCAGCAGTGGCGACAGCTACAATCAGCCCCAGCATTTT
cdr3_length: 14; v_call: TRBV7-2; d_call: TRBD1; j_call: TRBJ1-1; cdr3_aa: CASSLANRGTEAFF; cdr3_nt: TGTGCCAGCAGCTTAGCGAACAGGGGGACTGAAGCTTTCTTT